The rows below give T cell receptor beta chains drawn from one sample of a study of T-cell reconstitution after alpha-beta-depleted transplantation in children. TCRdb used MiXCR to reprocess the PCR reads, holding one entry per CDR3 protein. The profile covers fewer than 90,000 distinct CDR3 sequences, with approximately 7.4% appearing a single time and approximately 2.4% taken by the ten largest. This sample comprised PBMCs from the stem cell graft donor, obtained from the stem cell graft. Source of these receptors: a human donor who donated a stem cell graft to a child with acute lymphoblastic leukemia. The conserved cysteine and the conserved F or W are not part of the CDR3 here. The D gene is left open where the match is weak. Some rows have no size entry. The others give once, few or many, or a class for an expanded clone.

D,V,J,size,CDR3
.,TRBV28,TRBJ2-3,.,ASSFKAPWVAPDTQY
.,TRBV5-1,TRBJ2-7,many,AISLTAGLTYEQY
.,TRBV5-1,TRBJ2-3,few,ASRGQRTDTQY
.,TRBV19,TRBJ1-2,few,ASSIVTGYGYT
TRBD2,TRBV12-3/TRBV12-4,TRBJ2-1,many,ASTPRGGAFWEQF
.,TRBV12-3/TRBV12-4,TRBJ1-5,many,ASSPRGAAQPQH
TRBD2,TRBV7-6,TRBJ2-5,many,ASSSTGGEETQY
TRBD1,TRBV28,TRBJ1-2,.,ASSYDRGLFGYT
.,TRBV7-2,TRBJ1-6,many,ASSFHGNSPLH
TRBD1,TRBV27,TRBJ2-7,.,ASSSRQGRIPYEQY
.,TRBV7-9,TRBJ1-2,many,ASSPELEEDYGYT
TRBD1,TRBV9,TRBJ1-2,few,ASSAGTGGYGYT
.,TRBV29-1,TRBJ2-3,many,SARSGWPADTQY
.,TRBV27,TRBJ2-7,many,ASSKGYEQY